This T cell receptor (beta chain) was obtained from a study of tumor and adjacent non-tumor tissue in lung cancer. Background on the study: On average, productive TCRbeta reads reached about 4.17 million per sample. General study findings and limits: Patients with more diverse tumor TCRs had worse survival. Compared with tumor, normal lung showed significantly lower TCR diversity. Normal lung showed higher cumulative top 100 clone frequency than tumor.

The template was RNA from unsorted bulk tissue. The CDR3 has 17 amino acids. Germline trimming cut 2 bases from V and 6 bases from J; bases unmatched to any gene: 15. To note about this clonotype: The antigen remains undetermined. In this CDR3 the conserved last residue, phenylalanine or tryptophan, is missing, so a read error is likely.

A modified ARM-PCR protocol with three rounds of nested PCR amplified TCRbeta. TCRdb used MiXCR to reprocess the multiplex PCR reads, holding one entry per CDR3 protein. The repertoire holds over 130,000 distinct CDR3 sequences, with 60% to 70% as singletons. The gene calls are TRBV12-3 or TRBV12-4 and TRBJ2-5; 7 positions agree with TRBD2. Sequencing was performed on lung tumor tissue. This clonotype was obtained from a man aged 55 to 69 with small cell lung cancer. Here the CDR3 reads CASSLKASGEGGKTQYL. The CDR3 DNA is TGTGCCAGCAGTTTAAAGGCTAGCGGAGAAGGAGGGAAGACCCAGTACTTG.